This record concerns one T cell receptor (beta chain) sequence. With 4 bases removed from V and 1 base from J, the gap between germline ends came to 7 bases. CDR1 is SGHNT and CDR2 is YENEEA in the germline V gene. The CDR3 consists of 13 residues. The data originate from a study of T cell changes during pregnancy in multiple sclerosis. TCRdb's copy holds only in-frame clones and misses some; the assay was immunoSEQ multiplex PCR. The sample includes about 57,000 clones, 80% to 95% seen only once; the top ten take just under 0.75%. This TCR was sampled from a female donor with multiple sclerosis, enrolled in a pregnancy study. The sample consisted of CD4+ T cells from peripheral blood mononuclear cells, taken in the third trimester of pregnancy. The chain has TRBV11-3 and TRBJ1-1; D not resolved. The CDR3 here is CASSSQSNTEAFF. The CDR3 DNA reads TGTGCCAGCAGCTCCCAGTCGAACACTGAAGCTTTCTTT.